The 27 T cell receptor beta chains below come from one sample, sequenced in a study of CD8 T cells in ankylosing spondylitis (dated by TCRdb to about 2017). Library preparation employed 5' RACE. Sequencing was performed on an Illumina HiSeq 2500. The public reads were reanalyzed by TCRdb: fastp trimming at Q25, MiXCR alignment, in-frame beta chains only. Entries are consolidated by CDR3 protein sequence, retaining the most common genes and DNA. This sample holds about 360,000 distinct CDR3 sequences; roughly 15% were observed only once. The ten top clones hold about 1.1% of the sample. The sequencing sample was made of blood, either unsorted or a sorted T cell fraction (not recorded which). Every receptor here comes from a male donor with ankylosing spondylitis or in good health (not recorded which).

This clonotype has just a few counts. The rearrangement joins TRBV3-1 to TRBJ2-1, with 8 bases fitting TRBD2. Trimming removed 6 bases from V and 6 bases from J; junction bases left unmatched: 10. This CDR3 has 15 amino acids. Germline loops: CDR1 LGHDT, CDR2 YNNKEL (reference sequence). CDR3 protein: CASSPRAGVSNEQFF. CDR3 coding DNA: TGTGCCAGCAGTCCTCGAGCGGGAGTAAGCAATGAGCAGTTCTTC.

This clonotype appeared a few times. V usage is TRBV5-6 and J usage is TRBJ1-1; D is perhaps TRBD1 (5 bases). Between the trimmed V and J ends, which lost 2 bases and 5 bases, there was a span of 22 bases. Germline CDR1 is SGHDT and CDR2 is YYEEEE. The CDR3 sequence is 17 residues long. The CDR3 protein is CASSLGYGTESGTEAFF. In DNA, the CDR3 is TGTGCCAGCAGCTTAGGGTATGGGACGGAAAGTGGGACTGAAGCTTTCTTT.

J is TRBJ2-4 and V is TRBV6-1, with 8 bases lining up with TRBD2. The germline V gene has CDR1 MNHNS and CDR2 SASEGT. This CDR3 comprises 15 residues. After removal of 5 bases from V and 3 bases from J, the junction contained 6 bases not matched to a gene. The CDR3 DNA reads TGTGCCAGCAGTCGCGTTAGCGGGATCAAAAACATTCAGTACTTC. Its translation is CASSRVSGIKNIQYF.

This clonotype was counted a few times. The rearrangement uses TRBV6-5 and TRBJ2-6; D not resolved. The CDR3 loop spans 15 amino acids. V was clipped by 4 bases and J by 0 bases, with 7 bases between them. The germline V gene has CDR1 MNHEY and CDR2 SVGAGI. The CDR3 protein is CASSSGPSGANVLTF. The CDR3 DNA reads TGTGCCAGCAGTTCTGGGCCCTCTGGGGCCAACGTCCTGACTTTC.

This clonotype was found many times. V is TRBV5-1 and J is TRBJ1-1; unclear D gene. The CDR3 is 13 amino acids. V dropped 0 bases and J dropped 3 bases, with 6 bases sitting between them. Germline values: CDR1 SGHRS, CDR2 YFSETQ. The CDR3 sequence is CASSLGADTEAFF. CDR3 sequence (DNA): TGCGCCAGCAGCTTGGGGGCAGACACTGAAGCTTTCTTT.

This clonotype was counted between two and nine times. This chain connects TRBV5-4 to TRBJ2-2; a possible D gene is TRBD1 (6 bases). This CDR3 has 16 amino acids. V was clipped by 3 bases and J by 2 bases, with 14 bases between them. Germline V gene lookup returns CDR1 SGHNT and CDR2 YYREEE (reference sequence). CDR3 nucleotides: TGTGCCAGCAGCTCAGGGGTGTCTGGTAACACCGGGGAGCTGTTTTTT. Translating it yields CASSSGVSGNTGELFF.

For this clonotype: The germline gene is not matched at one end of the junction; a read error may be the cause. The rearrangement uses TRBV3-1 and TRBJ1-1; 7 nucleotides match TRBD1. Germline V lookup: CDR1 LGHDT, CDR2 YNNKEL (reference sequence). The CDR3 is 11 residues long. Written as DNA, the CDR3 is TGTGCCAGCAGCCAAGTGGGACAGCCCAACTTC. Translated, it gives CASSQVGQPNF.

This clonotype has only a few counts. The V and J genes are TRBV28 and TRBJ1-5, with TRBD1 matching over 8 bases. V was clipped by 6 bases and J by 0 bases; unmatched bases: 4. CDR3 length: 15 residues. Germline V lookup: CDR1 MDHEN, CDR2 SYDVKM. The chain's CDR3 is CASSSGQGSNQPQHF. CDR3 bases: TGTGCCAGCAGCTCAGGACAGGGTAGCAATCAGCCCCAGCATTTT.

The chain is built from TRBV18 and TRBJ2-1; TRBD2 is a possible D gene (5 bases). Germline assignment: CDR1 KGHSH and CDR2 LQKENI. The CDR3 is made up of 14 amino acids. Trimming pared 3 bases from V and 14 bases from J, leaving 20 bases between. CDR3 in DNA: TGTGCCAGCTCACCCGGACTTCCTCCCAATGACGAGTTCTTC. It yields the protein CASSPGLPPNDEFF.

The rearrangement joins TRBV20-1 to TRBJ1-2; the D gene is possibly TRBD1 (6 bases). The CDR3 has 13 residues. Germline V CDR1 and CDR2: DFQATT, SNEGSKA (reference sequence). V gave up 6 bases and J gave up 3 bases, with 14 bases separating them. The chain's CDR3 is CSATRTADYGYTF. The CDR3 bases are TGCAGTGCCACACGGACAGCCGACTATGGCTACACCTTC.

The V and J genes are TRBV19 and TRBJ2-1; 10 bases match TRBD2. Germline V gene lookup returns CDR1 LNHDA and CDR2 SQIVND (reference sequence). Losses at the gene ends were 10 bases for V and 7 bases for J; bases not matched to a gene: 19. The CDR3 sequence is 17 residues long. As DNA, the CDR3 is TGTGCCACCTCCGGGAGCGGGAGGGCCCTATATCAGAATGAGCAGTTCTTC. It translates to CATSGSGRALYQNEQFF.

The J gene is TRBJ2-2, the V gene TRBV5-1; TRBD2 might be the D (6 bases). The CDR3 runs 15 residues. Germline CDR1 SGHRS, CDR2 YFSETQ. V was cut by 6 bases and J by 1 base, with 13 bases left in between. CDR3 coding DNA: TGCGCCAGCAACACGGAGGGGCAGAACACCGGGGAGCTGTTTTTT. Translation: CASNTEGQNTGELFF.

As regards this clonotype: This may come from a read error, since a much larger clone is one base off. The chain employs TRBV12-3 or TRBV12-4 and TRBJ1-1; D perhaps matches TRBD1 (5 bases). CDR3 length: 13 amino acids. CDR3: CASIHQGFTQAFF. CDR3 DNA sequence: TGTGCCAGCATCCACCAGGGTTTCACTCAAGCTTTCTTT.

This clonotype was seen a few times. V and J are TRBV4-1 and TRBJ1-6, with a possible D match to TRBD1 (5 bases). V lost 5 bases and J 0 bases, leaving 20 bases between the germline ends. The CDR3 has 19 residues. Germline V gene data show CDR1 as MGHRA and CDR2 as YSYEKL. This chain's CDR3 is CASSTRDFLGSSYNSPLHF. As DNA, the CDR3 is TGCGCCAGCAGCACCCGGGACTTCTTGGGAAGCTCCTATAATTCACCCCTCCACTTT.

The V and J genes are TRBV12-3 or TRBV12-4 and TRBJ1-2; D may be TRBD1 (5 bases). V lost 1 base to trimming and J lost 6 bases, with 9 bases between them. This CDR3 has 13 residues. The CDR3 sequence is CASSLGGPDGYTF. Here the CDR3 DNA reads TGTGCCAGCAGTTTAGGGGGACCGGATGGCTACACCTTC.

The chain links TRBV5-1 to TRBJ1-4, with D uncertain. Trimming took 0 bases from V and 3 from J, leaving 6 bases between them. Germline assignment: CDR1 SGHRS and CDR2 YFSETQ. The CDR3 is made up of 14 amino acids. CDR3 in DNA: TGCGCCAGCAGCTTGGAACAGCCTAATGAAAAACTGTTTTTT. Translation gives CASSLEQPNEKLFF.

This clonotype occurred many times. CDR3 in DNA: TGTGCCAGCAGTTTATTACAGGGGAGGCTTCCGAATGGTGGCTACACCTTC. Translation: CASSLLQGRLPNGGYTF. The chain links TRBV12-3 or TRBV12-4 to TRBJ1-2; TRBD1 matches 7 bases. CDR3 length equals 17 residues. Losses at the gene ends were 2 bases for V and 7 bases for J; bases not matched to a gene: 16.

This clonotype was seen only a few times. This rearrangement joins TRBV21-1 to TRBJ2-7; the table's D call, TRBD1, was not checked against the DNA. TRBV21-1 represents a pseudogene. The CDR3 spans 16 residues. The chain's CDR3 is CASSKEGQKSFYEQYF. CDR3 coding DNA: TGTGCCAGCAGCAAAGAGGGACAGAAAAGCTTCTACGAGCAGTACTTC.

This chain links TRBV6-5 with TRBJ1-2; no definite D call. Germline loops: CDR1 MNHEY, CDR2 SVGAGI. The V and J ends lost 2 bases and 2 bases respectively, with 6 bases between them. This CDR3 spans 13 amino acids. The CDR3 protein is CASSYGPNYGYTF. CDR3 bases: TGTGCCAGCAGTTACGGGCCAAACTATGGCTACACCTTC.

This clonotype was counted many times. The chain combines TRBV12-3 or TRBV12-4 with TRBJ2-6; D uncertain. Trimming removed 8 bases from V and 1 base from J, with 15 bases in between. CDR3 length equals 16 residues. CDR3 sequence reads: CASVAELMSGANVLTF. In DNA form, the CDR3 reads TGTGCCAGCGTGGCAGAACTAATGTCTGGGGCCAACGTCCTGACTTTC.

The chain combines TRBV27 with TRBJ2-7; D perhaps matches TRBD1 (5 bases). The length of the CDR3 is 13 residues. CDR1 and CDR2 from the germline V gene are MNHEY and SMNVEV (reference sequence). Trimming removed 5 bases at V and 3 bases at J, with 11 bases between. CDR3 residues: CASSVSQGYEQYF. The DNA of the CDR3 is TGTGCCAGCAGTGTAAGCCAGGGCTACGAGCAGTACTTC.

There are a few counts of this clonotype. V usage is TRBV25-1 and J usage is TRBJ2-6; D possibly corresponds to TRBD1 (5 bases). In germline, CDR1 is MGHDK, CDR2 SYGVNS. The CDR3 has 16 residues. V was clipped by 6 bases and J by 0 bases, with 12 bases between them. CDR3 region: CASRPTDSSGANVLTF. CDR3 nucleotide sequence: TGTGCCAGCAGACCCACCGACAGCTCTGGGGCCAACGTCCTGACTTTC.

This clonotype has just a few counts. The chain has TRBV19 and TRBJ1-1; TRBD1 is a possible D gene (5 bases). V was clipped by 8 bases and J by 1 base, with 14 bases between them. CDR3 length: 14 amino acids. Germline V gene data show CDR1 as LNHDA and CDR2 as SQIVND (reference sequence). The CDR3 is CASLRARENTEAFF. CDR3 DNA: TGTGCCAGTCTACGAGCCAGGGAGAACACTGAAGCTTTCTTT.

Many counts were recorded for this clonotype. The rearrangement uses TRBV29-1 and TRBJ2-1; 11 bases map to TRBD2. This CDR3 has 15 residues. The germline gives CDR1 SQVTM, CDR2 ANQGSEA. V shed 6 bases, J shed 4 bases, and the junction held 8 bases outside the gene matches. The CDR3 DNA is TGCAGCGTCATACCGGGACTAGCGGCATACAATGAGCAGTTCTTC. This translates into CSVIPGLAAYNEQFF.

This clonotype appeared a few times. V usage is TRBV13 and J usage is TRBJ1-2; maybe TRBD1 (5 bases). Germline CDR1 and CDR2: PRHDT and FYEKMQ (reference sequence). With 4 bases removed from V and 0 bases from J, the gap between germline ends came to 9 bases. The CDR3 spans 14 residues. CDR3 DNA sequence: TGTGCCAGCAGCTCTCGACAGACTAACTATGGCTACACCTTC. It codes for CASSSRQTNYGYTF.

This clonotype was detected ten times or more. Its ends do not fully match the called genes, so a read error is possible. Here the CDR3 DNA reads TGTGCCAGCCGCTTCGGGCGGTCTAGCACCGGGGAGCTGTTTTTT. Amino acid sequence: CASRFGRSSTGELFF. V usage is TRBV7-2 and J usage is TRBJ2-2; D is unresolved. CDR3 length: 15 residues. The germline V gene encodes CDR1 SGHTA and CDR2 FQGNSA.

This clonotype was counted only a few times. In nucleotides, the CDR3 is TGTGCCAGCAGTTTGTGGACAGGGGTCCATAGCAATCAGCCCCAGCATTTT. It codes for CASSLWTGVHSNQPQHF. The chain recombines TRBV12-3 or TRBV12-4 with TRBJ1-5; TRBD1 matches 9 bases. The CDR3 is 17 residues long. Unmatched junction bases numbered 6, after V lost 3 bases and J lost 0 bases.